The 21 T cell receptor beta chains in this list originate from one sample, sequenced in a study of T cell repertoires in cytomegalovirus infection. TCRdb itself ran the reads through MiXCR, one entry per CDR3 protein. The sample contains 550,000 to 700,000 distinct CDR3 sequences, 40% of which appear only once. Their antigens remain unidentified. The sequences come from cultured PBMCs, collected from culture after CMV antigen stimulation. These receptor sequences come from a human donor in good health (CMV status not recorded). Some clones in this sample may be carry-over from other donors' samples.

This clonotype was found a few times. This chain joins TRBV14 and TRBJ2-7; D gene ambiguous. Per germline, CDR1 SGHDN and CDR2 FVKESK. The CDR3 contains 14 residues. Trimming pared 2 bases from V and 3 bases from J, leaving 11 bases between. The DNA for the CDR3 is TGTGCCAGCAGCCAACTGGCCGGTTACTACGAGCAGTACTTC. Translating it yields CASSQLAGYYEQYF.

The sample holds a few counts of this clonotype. CDR3 sequence: CASSTTVVDRAYGYTF. DNA of the CDR3: TGTGCCAGTAGTACCACAGTCGTGGACAGAGCTTATGGCTACACCTTC. The rearrangement joins TRBV19 to TRBJ1-2; TRBD1 is a possible D gene (6 bases). Germline V CDR1 and CDR2: LNHDA, SQIVND (reference sequence). Trimming pared 4 bases from V and 5 bases from J, leaving 20 bases between. This CDR3 spans 16 amino acids.

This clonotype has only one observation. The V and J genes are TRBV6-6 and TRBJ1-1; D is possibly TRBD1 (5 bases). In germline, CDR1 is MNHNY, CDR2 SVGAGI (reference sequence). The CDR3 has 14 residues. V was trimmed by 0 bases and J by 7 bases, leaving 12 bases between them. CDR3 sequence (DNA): TGTGCCAGCAGTTACTCGAGGGGCGGCCGTGAAGCTTTCTTT. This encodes CASSYSRGGREAFF.

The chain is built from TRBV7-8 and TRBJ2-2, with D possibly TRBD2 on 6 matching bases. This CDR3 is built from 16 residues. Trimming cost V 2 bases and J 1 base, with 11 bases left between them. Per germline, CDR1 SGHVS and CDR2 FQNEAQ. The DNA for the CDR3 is TGTGCCAGCAGCTTATACGGGGGTCAGAACACCGGGGAGCTGTTTTTT. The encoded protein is CASSLYGGQNTGELFF. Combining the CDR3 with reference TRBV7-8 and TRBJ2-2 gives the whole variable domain GAGVSQSPRYKVAKRGQDVALRCDPISGHVSLFWYQQALGQGPEFLTYFQNEAQLDKSGLPSDRFFAERPEGSVSTLKIQRTQQEDSAVYLCASSLYGGQNTGELFFGEGSRLTVL.

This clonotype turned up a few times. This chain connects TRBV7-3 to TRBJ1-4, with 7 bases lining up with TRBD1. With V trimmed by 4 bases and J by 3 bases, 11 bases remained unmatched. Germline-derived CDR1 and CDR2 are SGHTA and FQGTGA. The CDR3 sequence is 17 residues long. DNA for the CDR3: TGTGCCAGCAGCTCACACCCGAGGGGGCATGCTAATGAAAAACTGTTTTTT. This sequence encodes CASSSHPRGHANEKLFF.

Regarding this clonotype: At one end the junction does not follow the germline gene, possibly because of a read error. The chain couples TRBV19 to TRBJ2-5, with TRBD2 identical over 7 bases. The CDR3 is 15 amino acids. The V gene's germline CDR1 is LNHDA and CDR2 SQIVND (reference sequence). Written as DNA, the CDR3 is TGTCCCAGTAGTATGCGACTAGCAAGTAGGGAGACCCAGTACTTC. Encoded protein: CPSSMRLASRETQYF.

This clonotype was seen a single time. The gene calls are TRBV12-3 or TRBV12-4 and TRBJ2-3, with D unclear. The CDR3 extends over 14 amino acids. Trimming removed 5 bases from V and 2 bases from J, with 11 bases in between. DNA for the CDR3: TGTGCCAGCAGTGGCGGTCTTCACACAGATACGCAGTATTTT. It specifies CASSGGLHTDTQYF.

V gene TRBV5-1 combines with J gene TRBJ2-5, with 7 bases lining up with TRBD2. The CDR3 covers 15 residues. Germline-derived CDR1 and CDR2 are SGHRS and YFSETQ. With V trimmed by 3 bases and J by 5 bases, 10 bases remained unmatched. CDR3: CASSYGSGLGETQYF. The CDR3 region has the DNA TGCGCCAGCAGCTACGGTAGCGGGCTGGGGGAGACCCAGTACTTC.

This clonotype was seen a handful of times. CDR3 region: CASSYGRPQAYEQYF. In nucleotides, the CDR3 is TGTGCCAGCAGTTACGGAAGGCCCCAAGCCTACGAGCAGTACTTC. V usage is TRBV6-6 and J usage is TRBJ2-7; D gene uncertain. The CDR3 length is 15 residues. The V gene's germline CDR1 is MNHNY and CDR2 SVGAGI (reference sequence). Trimming took off 2 bases at V and 2 bases at J, with 13 bases between the two ends.

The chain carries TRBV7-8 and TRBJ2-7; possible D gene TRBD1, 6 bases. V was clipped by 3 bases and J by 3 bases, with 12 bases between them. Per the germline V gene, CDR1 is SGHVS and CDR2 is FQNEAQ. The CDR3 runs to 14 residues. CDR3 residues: CASSFRDNFYEQYF. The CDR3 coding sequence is TGTGCCAGCAGCTTTCGGGACAATTTCTACGAGCAGTACTTC.

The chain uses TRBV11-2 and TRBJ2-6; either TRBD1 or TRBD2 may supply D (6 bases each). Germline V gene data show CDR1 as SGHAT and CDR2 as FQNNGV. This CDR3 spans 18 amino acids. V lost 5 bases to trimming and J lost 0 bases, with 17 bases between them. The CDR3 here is CASSPRDKYISGANVLTF. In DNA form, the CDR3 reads TGTGCCAGCAGCCCGCGGGACAAGTATATCTCTGGGGCCAACGTCCTGACTTTC.

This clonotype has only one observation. The CDR3 DNA follows: TGTGCCAGCAGCCTCACCACGGGACGGGCCTCCGAGCAGTACTTC. It codes for CASSLTTGRASEQYF. The chain uses TRBV12-3 or TRBV12-4 and TRBJ2-7, with D perhaps assigned TRBD1 or TRBD2 (5 bases each). This CDR3 comprises 15 residues. The germline V and J ends were trimmed by 6 bases and 6 bases, with 21 bases remaining between them.

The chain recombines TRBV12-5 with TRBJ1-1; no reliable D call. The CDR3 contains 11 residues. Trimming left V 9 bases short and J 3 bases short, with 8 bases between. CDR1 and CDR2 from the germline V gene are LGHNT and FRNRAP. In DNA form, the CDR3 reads TGTGCTAGCCTTGGGGACACTGAAGCTTTCTTT. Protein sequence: CASLGDTEAFF.

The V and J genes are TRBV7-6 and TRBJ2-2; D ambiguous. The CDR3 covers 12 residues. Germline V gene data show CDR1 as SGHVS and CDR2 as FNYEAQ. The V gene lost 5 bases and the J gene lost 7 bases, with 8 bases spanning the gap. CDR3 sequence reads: CASSPLVGELFF. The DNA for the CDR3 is TGTGCCAGCAGCCCCCTGGTCGGGGAGCTGTTTTTT.

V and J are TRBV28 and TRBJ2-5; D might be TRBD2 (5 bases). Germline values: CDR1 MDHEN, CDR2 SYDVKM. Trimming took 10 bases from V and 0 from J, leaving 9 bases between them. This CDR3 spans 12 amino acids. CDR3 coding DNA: TGTGCCACCCGAGCGGACCAAGAGACCCAGTACTTC. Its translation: CATRADQETQYF.

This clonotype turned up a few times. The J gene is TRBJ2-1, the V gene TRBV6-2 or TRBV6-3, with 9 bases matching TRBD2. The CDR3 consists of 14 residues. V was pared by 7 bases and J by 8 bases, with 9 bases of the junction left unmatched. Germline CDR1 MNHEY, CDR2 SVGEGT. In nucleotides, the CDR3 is TGTGCCAGCAAAGCGGGACTAGCTTTAGATGAGCAGTTCTTC. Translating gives CASKAGLALDEQFF.

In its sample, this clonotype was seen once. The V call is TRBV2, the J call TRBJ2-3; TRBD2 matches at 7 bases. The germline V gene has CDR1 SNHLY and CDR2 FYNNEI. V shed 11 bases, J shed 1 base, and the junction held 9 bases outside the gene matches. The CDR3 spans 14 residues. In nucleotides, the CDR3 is TGTGCCGTTCAGCGGGAAATGGGCACAGATACGCAGTATTTT. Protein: CAVQREMGTDTQYF.

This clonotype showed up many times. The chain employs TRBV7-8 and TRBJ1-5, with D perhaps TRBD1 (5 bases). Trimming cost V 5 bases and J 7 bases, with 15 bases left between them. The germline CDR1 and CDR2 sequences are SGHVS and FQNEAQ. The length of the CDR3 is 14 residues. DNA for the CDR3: TGTGCCAGCAGCGGCCGGGACCCTTCGCAGCCCCAGCATTTT. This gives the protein CASSGRDPSQPQHF.

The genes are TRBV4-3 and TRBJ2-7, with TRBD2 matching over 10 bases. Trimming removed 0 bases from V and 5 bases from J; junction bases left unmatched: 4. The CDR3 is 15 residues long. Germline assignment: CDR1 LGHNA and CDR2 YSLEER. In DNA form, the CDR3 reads TGCGCCAGCAGCCAAGAGGGACTAGCGTTCAACGAGCAGTACTTC. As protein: CASSQEGLAFNEQYF.

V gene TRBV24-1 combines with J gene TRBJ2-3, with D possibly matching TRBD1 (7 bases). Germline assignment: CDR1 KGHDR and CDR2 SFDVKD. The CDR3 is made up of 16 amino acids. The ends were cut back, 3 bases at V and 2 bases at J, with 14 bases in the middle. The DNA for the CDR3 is TGTGCCACCAGTGATGTAGCAGGGGGGAACACAGATACGCAGTATTTT. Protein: CATSDVAGGNTDTQYF.

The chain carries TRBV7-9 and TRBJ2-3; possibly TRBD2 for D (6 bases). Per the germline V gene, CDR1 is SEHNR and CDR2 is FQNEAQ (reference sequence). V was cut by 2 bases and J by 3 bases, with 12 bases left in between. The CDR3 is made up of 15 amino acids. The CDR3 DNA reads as TGTGCCAGCAGCTTACTTGGGAGGAAGACAGATACGCAGTATTTT. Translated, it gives CASSLLGRKTDTQYF.